This T cell receptor (beta chain) was identified during a study of Graves' ophthalmopathy and Graves' hyperthyroidism. Study observations and caveats: Thyroid clonotypes that were expanded above 0.001 frequency mostly also appeared in blood. Ophthalmopathy progression predictions by the model showed approximately 75% specificity and approximately 70% sensitivity.

The germline gives CDR1 KGHDR, CDR2 SFDVKD. Trimming cost V 6 bases and J 1 base, with 8 bases left between them. The CDR3 is 13 residues long. This clonotype was seen at least ten times. Antigen: not known. Amplified material comprised TCR beta CDR3 regions derived from RNA transcripts. First-round RT-PCR relied on HTBI primers, and a second-round multiplex PCR came next. TCRdb re-derived calls from the multiplex PCR reads in MiXCR, one entry per CDR3 protein. The sample consists of 150,000 or so distinct CDR3 sequences, 39% of them appearing once. The sequenced sample consisted of peripheral blood. The receptor's source is a man in his thirties or forties with Graves' ophthalmopathy. The chain recombines TRBV24-1 with TRBJ2-5; no clear D. CDR3 nucleotides: TGTGCCACCAGTTTGAGCCTCCAAGAGACCCAGTACTTC. Encoded protein: CATSLSLQETQYF.